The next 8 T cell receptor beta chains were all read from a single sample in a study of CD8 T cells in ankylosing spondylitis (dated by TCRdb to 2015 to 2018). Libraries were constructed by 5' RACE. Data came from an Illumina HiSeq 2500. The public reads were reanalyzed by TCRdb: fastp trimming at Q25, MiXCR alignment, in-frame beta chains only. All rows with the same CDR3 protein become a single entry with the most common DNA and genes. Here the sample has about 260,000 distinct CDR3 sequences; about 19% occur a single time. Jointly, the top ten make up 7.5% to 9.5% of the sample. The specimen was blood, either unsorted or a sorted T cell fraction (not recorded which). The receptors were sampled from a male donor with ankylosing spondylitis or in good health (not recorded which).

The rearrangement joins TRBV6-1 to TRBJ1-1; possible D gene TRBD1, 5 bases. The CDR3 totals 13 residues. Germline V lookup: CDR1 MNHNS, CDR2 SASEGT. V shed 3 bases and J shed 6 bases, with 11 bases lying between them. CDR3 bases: TGTGCCAGCAGTGACAGGGCCAGCTCTGAAGCTTTCTTT. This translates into CASSDRASSEAFF.

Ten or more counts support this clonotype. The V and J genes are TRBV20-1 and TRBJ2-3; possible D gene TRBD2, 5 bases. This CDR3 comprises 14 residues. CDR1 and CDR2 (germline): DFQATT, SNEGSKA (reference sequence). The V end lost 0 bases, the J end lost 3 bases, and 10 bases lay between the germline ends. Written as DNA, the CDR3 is TGCAGTGCTAGAGATGAGGGATCTACAGATACGCAGTATTTT. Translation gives CSARDEGSTDTQYF.

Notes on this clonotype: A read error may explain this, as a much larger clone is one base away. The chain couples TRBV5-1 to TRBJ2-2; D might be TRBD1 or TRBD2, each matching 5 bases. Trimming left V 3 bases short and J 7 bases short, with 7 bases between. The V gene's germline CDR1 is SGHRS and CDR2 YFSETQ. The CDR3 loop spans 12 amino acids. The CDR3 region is CASSWGIGELFF. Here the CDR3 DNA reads TGCGCCAGCAGCTGGGGGATCGGGGAGCTGTTTTTT.

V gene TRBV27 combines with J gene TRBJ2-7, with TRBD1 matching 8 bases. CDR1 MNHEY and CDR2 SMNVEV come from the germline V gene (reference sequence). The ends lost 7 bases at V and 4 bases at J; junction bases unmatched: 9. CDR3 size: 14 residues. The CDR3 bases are TGTGCCAGCACCCCACCGGGACAGGTATACGAGCAGTACGTC. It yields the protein CASTPPGQVYEQYV.

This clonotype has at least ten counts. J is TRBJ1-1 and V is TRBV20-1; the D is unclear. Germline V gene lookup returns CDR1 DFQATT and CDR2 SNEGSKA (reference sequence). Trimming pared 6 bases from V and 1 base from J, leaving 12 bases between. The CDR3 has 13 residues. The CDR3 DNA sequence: TGCAGTGCCCTACTCCCAGGGAACACTGAAGCTTTCTTT. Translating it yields CSALLPGNTEAFF.

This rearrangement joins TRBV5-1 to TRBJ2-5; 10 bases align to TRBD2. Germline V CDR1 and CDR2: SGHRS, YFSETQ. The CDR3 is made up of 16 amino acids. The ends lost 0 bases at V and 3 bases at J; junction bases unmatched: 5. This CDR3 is CASSLASTSGEETQYF. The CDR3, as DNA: TGCGCCAGCAGCTTGGCTTCTACTAGCGGGGAAGAGACCCAGTACTTC.

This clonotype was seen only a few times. CDR3 DNA sequence: TGTGCCAGCAGGCCCGGGACAGGGCCCGGGGAGCTGTTTTTT. This gives the protein CASRPGTGPGELFF. V is TRBV11-2 and J is TRBJ2-2; TRBD1 matches at 9 bases. Germline loops: CDR1 SGHAT, CDR2 FQNNGV. This CDR3 spans 14 amino acids. Trimming took 6 bases from V and 6 from J; bases not matched to a gene: 5.

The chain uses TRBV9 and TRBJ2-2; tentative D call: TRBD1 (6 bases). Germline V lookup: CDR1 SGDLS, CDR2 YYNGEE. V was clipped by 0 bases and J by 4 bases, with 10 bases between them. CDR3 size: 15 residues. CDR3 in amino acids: CASSVVQGFTGELFF. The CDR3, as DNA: TGTGCCAGCAGCGTAGTTCAGGGGTTCACCGGGGAGCTGTTTTTT.